Detailed here is one TCR beta chain. The antigen is unknown. The germline V and J ends were trimmed by 6 bases and 2 bases, with 17 bases remaining between them. Germline loops: CDR1 MDHEN, CDR2 SYDVKM. The CDR3 runs to 15 residues. Clones were read by immunoSEQ multiplex PCR, and TCRdb kept only the in-frame ones, dropping some. The table has approximately 120,000 clones, 85% to 90% seen once; the top ten hold about 2%. The data are from a study of cytomegalovirus exposure and HLA in healthy donors. Findings and caveats of the study: Generally TCR sequences proved uncommon, though certain public TCRs appeared in numerous donors. Associated with cytomegalovirus, according to the listing, were 150 to 200 TCR beta chains.

The sequence came from a woman under 30 in good health and CMV-seronegative. V is TRBV28 and J is TRBJ2-7; no definite D call. The sequencing input was PBMCs. CDR3 loop: CASRLSRIAPYEQYF. CDR3 coding DNA: TGTGCCAGCAGACTCTCAAGAATAGCCCCCTACGAGCAGTACTTC.